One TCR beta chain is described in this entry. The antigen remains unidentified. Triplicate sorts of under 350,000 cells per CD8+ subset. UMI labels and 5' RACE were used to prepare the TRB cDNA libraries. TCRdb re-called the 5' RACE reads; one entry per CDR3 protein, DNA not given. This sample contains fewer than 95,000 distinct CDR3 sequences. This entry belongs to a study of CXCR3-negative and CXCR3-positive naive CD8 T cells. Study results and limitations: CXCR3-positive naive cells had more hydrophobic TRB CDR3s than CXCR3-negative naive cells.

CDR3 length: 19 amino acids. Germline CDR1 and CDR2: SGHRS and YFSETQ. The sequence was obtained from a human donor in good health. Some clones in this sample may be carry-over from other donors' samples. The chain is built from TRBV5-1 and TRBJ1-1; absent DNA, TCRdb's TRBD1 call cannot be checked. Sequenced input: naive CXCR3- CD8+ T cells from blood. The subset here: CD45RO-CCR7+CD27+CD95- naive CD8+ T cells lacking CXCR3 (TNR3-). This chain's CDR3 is CASSLEQGATQSMNTEAFF.